This T cell receptor beta chain was identified in a study of neoadjuvant nivolumab and ipilimumab in lung cancer (TCRdb year 2020). For context, the study as a whole: Intravenous nivolumab was dosed at 3 mg/kg on days 1, 15 and 29, and in the combination arm ipilimumab 1 mg/kg was added on day 1 only. In the trial, 45 or so patients with operable NSCLC were treated, of whom some 23 were randomized to nivolumab monotherapy and around 20 to nivolumab plus ipilimumab. TCR repertoires were compared between pretherapy (baseline) peripheral blood and tumors resected at surgery after neoadjuvant immune checkpoint blockade. The major pathologic response (MPR) rate in the intention-to-treat population in each study arm was designated as the primary trial endpoint. Matched pretherapy and resected tumor pairs were analyzed for seven patients: four treated with nivolumab and three with nivolumab plus ipilimumab.

At the junction V is shortened by 5 bases and J by 5 bases; bases outside the gene matches: 3. Sequences MNHEY (CDR1) and SVGAGI (CDR2) are obtained from the germline V gene. Taken from cysteine to phenylalanine, the CDR3 has 13 residues. This entry keeps only the CDR3 DNA: 39 bases, framed from base 1. About this clone itself: This receptor's antigen is unknown. Base qualities are not recorded, but no much larger clone differs from it by a single base.

Here is what the overall study found, with its caveats: TCR sequencing was performed in a small number of samples. No significant correlation was found between TCR clonality and pathologic tumor regression, and only a single major-pathologic-response sample was available for the analysis of TCR clonality versus pathologic tumor regression. Richness in tumors resected after neoadjuvant therapy showed a positive correlation with pretherapy blood TCR richness (Spearman R ≈ 0.8). From pretherapy to surgery, tumor T-cell richness and clonality went up in three of three dual-therapy tumors, versus only two of four nivolumab-treated tumors. Greater TCR richness and clonality were observed in resected tumors than in tumor-adjacent uninvolved lung, and increases were observed in more dual-therapy-treated tumors.

This sample's time point label indicates: at surgical resection after neoadjuvant nivolumab +/- ipilimumab. The samples were obtained from NEOSTAR, a phase 2 randomized trial that tested neoadjuvant nivolumab or nivolumab plus ipilimumab, followed by surgery, in operable NSCLC. Preparation of the library involved the immunoSEQ multiplex PCR assay. In the source study's methods: Richness and clonality were used to summarize the repertoires, and clones that significantly expanded or contracted between pre- and post-therapy samples were identified. TCRdb's version of the immuneACCESS table is confined to in-frame rearrangements and falls short of the full clone set. An unresolved V gene accounts for under half of the shortfall where checked; the remainder is of unknown origin. V, J and clone size were drawn from that table, and D and trimming were deduced from the DNA. Recorded for this sample are more than 20,000 clones; 75% to 90% of them occurred a single time. The ten most abundant clones make up 7.5% to 10% of the sample.

The sample consisted of tumor tissue, taken after neoadjuvant nivolumab, alone or with ipilimumab, at or shortly before surgery. This receptor was obtained from an adult with non-small cell lung cancer. Here the chain combines TRBV6-5 and TRBJ2-7; TRBD1 fits 10 bases in the junction. CDR3 sequence: CASSGDRGDEQYF. The nucleotide sequence reads TGTGCCAGCAGTGGGGACAGGGGAGACGAGCAGTACTTC.